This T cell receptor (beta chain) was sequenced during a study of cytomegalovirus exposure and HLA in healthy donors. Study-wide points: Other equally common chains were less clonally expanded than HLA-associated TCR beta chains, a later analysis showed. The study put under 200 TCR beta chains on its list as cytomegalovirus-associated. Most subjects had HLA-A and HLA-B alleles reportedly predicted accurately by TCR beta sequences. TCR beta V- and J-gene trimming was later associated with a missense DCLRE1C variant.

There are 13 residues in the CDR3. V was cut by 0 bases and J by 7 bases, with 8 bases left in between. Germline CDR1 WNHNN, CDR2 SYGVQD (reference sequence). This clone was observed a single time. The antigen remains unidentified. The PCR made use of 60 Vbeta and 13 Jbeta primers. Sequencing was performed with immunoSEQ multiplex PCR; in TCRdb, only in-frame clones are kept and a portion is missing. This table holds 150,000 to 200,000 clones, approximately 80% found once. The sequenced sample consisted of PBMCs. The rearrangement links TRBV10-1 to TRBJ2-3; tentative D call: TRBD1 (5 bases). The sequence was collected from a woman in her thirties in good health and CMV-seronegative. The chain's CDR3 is CASSESQGYTQYF. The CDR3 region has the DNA TGCGCCAGCAGTGAGTCCCAGGGATATACGCAGTATTTT.